The 26 T cell receptor beta chains given below trace back to one sample, sequenced in a study of cytomegalovirus exposure and HLA in healthy donors. This PCR relied on a set of 60 Vbeta primers and 13 Jbeta primers. Here immunoSEQ multiplex PCR was the method, and the copy in TCRdb shows in-frame clones only, minus some. Here the sample spans more than 100,000 clones, roughly 80% being singletons. The sample was PBMCs. All receptors derive from a woman aged 60-75 years in good health and CMV-seronegative.

CDR3 protein: CASSYIQGANYEQFF. The CDR3 DNA follows: TGTGCCAGCAGTTATATACAGGGGGCGAATTATGAGCAGTTCTTC. The chain recombines TRBV6-5 with TRBJ2-1; 9 bases align to TRBD1. The CDR3 sequence is 15 residues long. V dropped 3 bases and J dropped 8; count of bases not matched to a gene: 8. Germline CDR1 and CDR2: MNHEY and SVGAGI.

V and J are TRBV29-1 and TRBJ2-5, with 12 bases fitting TRBD2. The CDR3 has 15 residues. CDR1 and CDR2 from the germline V gene are SQVTM and ANQGSEA. The V segment lost 4 bases and the J segment 5 bases; nucleotides outside the gene matches: 8. In DNA form, the CDR3 reads TGCAGCGTTGCCCCTAGCGGGGGGGCCGGGGAGACCCAGTACTTC. It encodes CSVAPSGGAGETQYF.

The DNA of the CDR3 is TGTGCCAGCAGTGGGATCGGGGGGGGCACAGATACGCAGTATTTT. Translated, it gives CASSGIGGGTDTQYF. This rearrangement joins TRBV6-5 to TRBJ2-3; the match to TRBD2 covers 8 bases. Germline CDR1 and CDR2: MNHEY and SVGAGI. The CDR3 loop spans 15 amino acids. After removal of 5 bases from V and 1 base from J, the junction contained 5 bases not matched to a gene.

The chain combines TRBV6-1 with TRBJ2-5; D is perhaps TRBD1 (6 bases). This CDR3 is built from 15 residues. Between the trimmed V and J ends, which lost 3 bases and 5 bases, there was a span of 16 bases. Germline CDR1 is MNHNS and CDR2 is SASEGT. The CDR3 DNA reads as TGTGCCAGCAGTGATGACAGGTTAGCAAGCGAGACCCAGTACTTC. Amino acids: CASSDDRLASETQYF.

V and J are TRBV5-4 and TRBJ2-7; 10 nucleotides match TRBD1. V lost 4 bases and J lost 6; bases outside the gene matches: 13. CDR3 length equals 16 residues. In germline, CDR1 is SGHNT, CDR2 YYREEE (reference sequence). CDR3 nucleotides: TGTGCCAGCAGCAGCGCCGGGACAGGGGTTTTCCGCGAGCAGTACTTC. This sequence encodes CASSSAGTGVFREQYF.

This chain links TRBV5-1 with TRBJ2-3; 13 bases line up with TRBD2. V trimming: 0 bases; J trimming: 2 bases; junction bases outside the gene matches: 3. The CDR3 is made up of 17 amino acids. Germline V gene lookup returns CDR1 SGHRS and CDR2 YFSETQ. The CDR3 region has the DNA TGCGCCAGCAGCTTGGGACTAGCGGGAGGCCCCACAGATACGCAGTATTTT. Residues: CASSLGLAGGPTDTQYF.

The genes are TRBV28 and TRBJ1-2; 11 bases are shared with TRBD1. This CDR3 comprises 17 residues. CDR1 is MDHEN, CDR2 SYDVKM, per germline. The V segment lost 4 bases and the J segment 2 bases; nucleotides outside the gene matches: 9. The CDR3 bases are TGTGCCAGCAGTTGGACAGGGGGCTTTTCGGCCAACTATGGCTACACCTTC. It codes for CASSWTGGFSANYGYTF.

The V and J genes are TRBV6-9 and TRBJ2-7; D is perhaps TRBD2 (5 bases). The CDR3 spans 15 residues. The V and J ends lost 5 bases and 2 bases respectively, with 16 bases between them. Germline V CDR1 and CDR2: MNHGY, SVAAGI. Here the CDR3 reads CASSPGCLPPYEQYF. In nucleotides, the CDR3 is TGTGCCAGCAGTCCGGGGTGTCTGCCCCCCTACGAGCAGTACTTC.

The rearrangement joins TRBV30 to TRBJ1-2; D is unclear. This CDR3 region has 16 residues. Trimming cost V 4 bases and J 1 base, with 19 bases left between them. Germline lookup yields CDR1 GTSNPN and CDR2 SVGIG (reference sequence). The CDR3 DNA is TGTGCCTGGACGCCGAACCACCGACTGGTTAACTATGGCTACACCTTC. It encodes CAWTPNHRLVNYGYTF. The full variable domain, in which reference TRBV30 and TRBJ1-2 provide the parts outside the CDR3, is SQTIHQWPATLVQPVGSPLSLECTVEGTSNPNLYWYRQAAGRGLQLLFYSVGIGQISSEVPQNLSASRPQDRQFILSSKKLLLSDSGFYLCAWTPNHRLVNYGYTFGSGTRLTVV.

The chain has TRBV19 and TRBJ2-7; D may be TRBD2 (5 bases). Germline V gene lookup returns CDR1 LNHDA and CDR2 SQIVND (reference sequence). This CDR3 is 14 amino acids long. The V end lost 4 bases, the J end lost 6 bases, and 16 bases lay between the germline ends. The CDR3 DNA follows: TGTGCCAGTAGTACGTACCGGGGAACACTCGAGCAGTACTTC. Encoded protein: CASSTYRGTLEQYF.

The V gene is TRBV27, the J gene TRBJ2-5, with TRBD2 as a possible D gene (7 bases). The CDR3 consists of 14 residues. From germline, CDR1 is MNHEY and CDR2 SMNVEV (reference sequence). Trimming cost V 6 bases and J 4 bases, with 15 bases left between them. The CDR3 coding sequence is TGTGCCAGCAGCAAAGGGGGAGGGCTAGAGACCCAGTACTTC. Protein product: CASSKGGGLETQYF.

The V call is TRBV5-4, the J call TRBJ2-1, with 9 bases matching TRBD1. Germline trimming cut 3 bases from V and 4 bases from J; bases unmatched to any gene: 5. Germline CDR1 SGHNT, CDR2 YYREEE (reference sequence). The CDR3 extends over 15 amino acids. CDR3 bases: TGTGCCAGCAGCTCCCCGGACAGGGGATACAATGAGCAGTTCTTC. This translates into CASSSPDRGYNEQFF.

The V gene is TRBV5-4, the J gene TRBJ2-5; TRBD1 might be the D (5 bases). The CDR3 contains 13 residues. Germline CDR1 reads SGHNT; CDR2 reads YYREEE (reference sequence). Trimming removed 5 bases from V and 5 bases from J, with 13 bases in between. CDR3 in amino acids: CASSKGQGETQYF. The DNA for the CDR3 is TGTGCCAGCAGTAAGGGGCAGGGTGAGACCCAGTACTTC.

The V and J genes are TRBV5-1 and TRBJ2-2; 7 bases are a match to TRBD2. The trim removed 7 bases at V and 3 bases at J, leaving 3 bases unmatched. Germline V gene data show CDR1 as SGHRS and CDR2 as YFSETQ. The CDR3 is made up of 13 amino acids. CDR3 loop: CASAAGDTGELFF. DNA of the CDR3: TGCGCCAGCGCCGCGGGGGACACCGGGGAGCTGTTTTTT. Full variable domain (remainder filled in from reference TRBV5-1 and TRBJ2-2): KAGVTQTPRYLIKTRGQQVTLSCSPISGHRSVSWYQQTPGQGLQFLFEYFSETQRNKGNFPGRFSGRQFSNSRSEMNVSTLELGDSALYLCASAAGDTGELFFGEGSRLTVL.

The chain carries TRBV29-1 and TRBJ2-1; 8 positions agree with TRBD2. The CDR3 runs 18 residues. V lost 6 bases to trimming and J lost 4 bases; unmatched junction nucleotides: 20. Germline V lookup: CDR1 SQVTM, CDR2 ANQGSEA. In nucleotides, the CDR3 is TGCAGCGTCCCAAAAGCGATACACGGGGGGGAATATTACAATGAGCAGTTCTTC. Translating it yields CSVPKAIHGGEYYNEQFF.

The chain is built from TRBV19 and TRBJ1-1; TRBD1 might be the D (6 bases). Trimming stripped 6 bases from V and 2 bases from J, with 22 bases between. In germline, CDR1 is LNHDA, CDR2 SQIVND (reference sequence). CDR3 length: 17 amino acids. CDR3 amino acids: CASSLLPTGTINTEAFF. The CDR3 DNA follows: TGTGCCAGTAGCCTCCTCCCCACAGGGACCATTAACACTGAAGCTTTCTTT.

This clone was observed once. DNA for the CDR3: TGTGCCAGCACCAGGACAGGGGGAACCAACTATGGCTACACCTTC. It is translated as CASTRTGGTNYGYTF. The gene calls are TRBV6-1 and TRBJ1-2; 10 nucleotides match TRBD1. The CDR3 covers 15 residues. CDR1 is MNHNS and CDR2 is SASEGT in the germline V gene. J lost 2 bases, V lost 7 bases, and 7 bases had no gene match.

This clone was picked up one time. V and J are TRBV6-8 and TRBJ1-5; D is uncertain. V lost 10 bases, J lost 0 bases, and 16 bases lay in between. Germline loops: CDR1 MNHGY, CDR2 SAAAGT. This CDR3 has 15 residues. The CDR3 sequence: CATPRDRFSNQPQHF. In DNA form, the CDR3 reads TGTGCCACCCCGCGGGATAGATTTAGCAATCAGCCCCAGCATTTT.

The chain carries TRBV28 and TRBJ1-5; D possibly corresponds to TRBD1 (5 bases). Germline V gives CDR1 MDHEN, CDR2 SYDVKM. V was trimmed by 3 bases and J by 2 bases, leaving 14 bases between them. This CDR3 region has 16 residues. Written as DNA, the CDR3 is TGTGCCAGCAGTTTGTCAGGGTTTTTTGGCAATCAGCCCCAGCATTTT. It translates to CASSLSGFFGNQPQHF.

As regards this clone: A junction boundary mismatches the germline segment, possibly from a read error. The genes are TRBV7-9 and TRBJ1-1; 8 bases fit TRBD1. CDR1 is SEHNR, CDR2 FQNEAQ, per germline (reference sequence). The CDR3 runs to 16 residues. CDR3 in amino acids: CSSSRGQGTMNTEAFF. In DNA form, the CDR3 reads TGTTCCAGCAGCCGTGGACAGGGAACGATGAACACTGAAGCTTTCTTT.

The chain has TRBV5-1 and TRBJ2-5, with 9 bases that match TRBD2. Gene TRBJ2-7 matches the end of the DNA better, so the J call may be wrong. Germline V CDR1 and CDR2: SGHRS, YFSETQ. The CDR3 consists of 15 residues. In DNA, the CDR3 is TGCGCCAGCAGCCGGACGCTAGCGGGAACCTACGAGCAGTACTTC. Its protein product is CASSRTLAGTYEQYF.

The chain recombines TRBV4-1 with TRBJ1-5; D unresolved. V lost 4 bases and J lost 0, with 7 bases in between. The CDR3 totals 14 residues. Germline values: CDR1 MGHRA, CDR2 YSYEKL. CDR3 amino acids: CASSRHSSNQPQHF. CDR3 nucleotide sequence: TGCGCCAGCAGCCGTCACAGTAGCAATCAGCCCCAGCATTTT.

V is TRBV6-1 and J is TRBJ1-2; TRBD1 agrees at 11 bases. Germline values: CDR1 MNHNS, CDR2 SASEGT. After removal of 4 bases from V and 6 bases from J, the junction contained 4 bases not matched to a gene. The CDR3 has 14 residues. The CDR3 DNA follows: TGTGCCAGCAGTGTCGGACAGGGGGCGGATGGCTACACCTTC. Translated: CASSVGQGADGYTF.

This sequence joins TRBV6-5 and TRBJ1-2; D perhaps matches TRBD1 (6 bases). There are 13 residues in the CDR3. V was trimmed by 5 bases and J by 4 bases, leaving 11 bases between them. CDR1 is MNHEY, CDR2 SVGAGI, per germline. The DNA for the CDR3 is TGTGCCAGCAGTGCCGGGACATTCTATGGCTACACCTTC. Its protein product is CASSAGTFYGYTF.

The V and J genes are TRBV9 and TRBJ1-3, with D possibly matching TRBD1 (6 bases). There are 15 residues in the CDR3. Germline assignment: CDR1 SGDLS and CDR2 YYNGEE. Trimming took off 0 bases at V and 0 bases at J, with 7 bases between the two ends. CDR3 in DNA: TGTGCCAGCAGCGTAGCAGGGGACTCTGGAAACACCATATATTTT. It is translated as CASSVAGDSGNTIYF.

The V and J genes are TRBV23-1 and TRBJ2-1; no firm D call. TRBV23-1 is flagged as an ORF with uncertain function. The CDR3 consists of 12 residues. The V end was cut by 4 bases, the J end by 9 bases, with 10 bases between. CDR3 in amino acids: CASSRPEREQFF. The CDR3 DNA reads as TGCGCCAGCAGTCGACCAGAGCGTGAGCAGTTCTTC.